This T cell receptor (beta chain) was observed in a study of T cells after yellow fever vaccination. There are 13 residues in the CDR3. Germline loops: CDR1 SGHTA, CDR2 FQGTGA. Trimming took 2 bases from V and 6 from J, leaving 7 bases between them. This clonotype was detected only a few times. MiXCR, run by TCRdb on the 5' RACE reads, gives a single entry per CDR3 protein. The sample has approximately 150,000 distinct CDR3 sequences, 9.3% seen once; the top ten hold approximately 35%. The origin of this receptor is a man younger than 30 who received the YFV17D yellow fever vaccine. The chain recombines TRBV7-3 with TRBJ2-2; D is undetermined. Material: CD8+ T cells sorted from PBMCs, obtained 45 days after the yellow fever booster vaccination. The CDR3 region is CASSLFLSGELFF. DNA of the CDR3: TGTGCCAGCAGCTTATTTTTGTCCGGGGAGCTGTTTTTT.